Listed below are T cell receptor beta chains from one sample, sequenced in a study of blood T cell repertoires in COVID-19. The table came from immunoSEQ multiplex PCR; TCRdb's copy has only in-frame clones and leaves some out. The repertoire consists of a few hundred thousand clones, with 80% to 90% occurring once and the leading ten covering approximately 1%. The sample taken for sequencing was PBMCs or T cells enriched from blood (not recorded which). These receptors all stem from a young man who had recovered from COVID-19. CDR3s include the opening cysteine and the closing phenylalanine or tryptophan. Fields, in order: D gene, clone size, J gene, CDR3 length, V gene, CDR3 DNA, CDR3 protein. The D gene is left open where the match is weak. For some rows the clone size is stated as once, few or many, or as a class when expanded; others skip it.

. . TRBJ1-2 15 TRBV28 TGTGCCAGCAGCCTACCTTCGACAGCCTCCTATGGCTACACCTTC CASSLPSTASYGYTF
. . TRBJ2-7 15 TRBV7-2 TGTGCCAGCAGCTTAGACGCGCGCAGGACCTACGAGCAGTACTTC CASSLDARRTYEQYF
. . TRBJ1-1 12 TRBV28 TGTGCCAGCAGTTTGAGTTACACTGAAGCTTTCTTT CASSLSYTEAFF
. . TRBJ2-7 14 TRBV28 TGTGCCAGCAGTTTCGTGCAGGAAACCTACGAGCAGTACTTC CASSFVQETYEQYF
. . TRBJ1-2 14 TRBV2 TGTGCCAGCAGGGCCTGGGGGGGTAACTATGGCTACACCTTC CASRAWGGNYGYTF
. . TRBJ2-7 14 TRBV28 TGTGCCAGCAGTCCCCTCCTACAGGACTACGAGCAGTACTTC CASSPLLQDYEQYF
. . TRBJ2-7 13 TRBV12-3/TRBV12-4 TGTGCCAGCAGGCTAGGGGGCTCCTACGAGCAGTACTTC CASRLGGSYEQYF
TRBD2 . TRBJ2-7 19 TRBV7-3 TGTGCCAGCAGCTTAAAAAACTGGACTAGCGGGGCCCGCATCTACGAGCAGTACTTC CASSLKNWTSGARIYEQYF
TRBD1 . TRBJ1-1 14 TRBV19 TGTGCCAGTAGTACAGACAGGGTCGGAACTGAAGCTTTCTTT CASSTDRVGTEAFF
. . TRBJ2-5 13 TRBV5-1 TGCGCCAGCAGCTTGATGGCAGGGGAGACCCAGTACTTC CASSLMAGETQYF
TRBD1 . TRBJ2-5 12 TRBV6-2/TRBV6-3 TGTGCCAGCAGTTCGGGACAGGCCTTGGAGAACTTC CASSSGQALENF
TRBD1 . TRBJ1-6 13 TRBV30 TGTGCCGGCACCGGGACAGTCTTTTCACCCCTCCACTTT CAGTGTVFSPLHF
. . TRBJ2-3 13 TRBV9 TGTGCCAGCAGCGTCTTCAGCACAGATACGCAGTATTTT CASSVFSTDTQYF
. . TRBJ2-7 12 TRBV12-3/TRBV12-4 TGTGCCAGCAGTTTACAGTCCTACGAGCAGTACTTC CASSLQSYEQYF
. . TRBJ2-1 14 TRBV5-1 TGCGCCAGCAGCTTGGAGGTGGCGTCGGGAGAGCAGTTCTTC CASSLEVASGEQFF
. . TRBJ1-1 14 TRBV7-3 TGTGCCAGCAGCTTAGCTCAGCAGGACACTGAAGCTTTCTTT CASSLAQQDTEAFF
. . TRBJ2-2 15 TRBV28 TGTGCCAGCAGTTTATCCCCTACAGGGACCGGGGAGCTGTTTTTT CASSLSPTGTGELFF
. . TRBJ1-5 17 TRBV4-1 TGCGCCAGCAGCCCGTCAGCTTCAGGGATGCGCAATCAGCCCCAGCATTTT CASSPSASGMRNQPQHF
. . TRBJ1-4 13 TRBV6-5 TGTGCCAGCAGGCAGGGGTACGTTGAAAAACTGTTTTTT CASRQGYVEKLFF
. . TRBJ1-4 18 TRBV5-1 TGCGCCAGCAGTGAACAACCTTTGGGGTCGGCGGGAAATGAAAAACTGTTTTTT CASSEQPLGSAGNEKLFF
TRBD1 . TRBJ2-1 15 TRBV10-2 TGCGCCAGCAGTCCGCCGGGACAGGGCACAAATGAGCAGTTCTTC CASSPPGQGTNEQFF
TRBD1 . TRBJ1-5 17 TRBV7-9 TGTGCCAGCAGCTTAGCGCCGACAGGGCTAGGGAATCAGCCCCAGCATTTT CASSLAPTGLGNQPQHF
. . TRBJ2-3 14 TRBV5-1 TGCGCCAGCAGCTCGAGGAGGTCGACAGATACGCAGTATTTT CASSSRRSTDTQYF
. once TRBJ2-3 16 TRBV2 TGTGCCAGCAGTGAAGCTTCAGGGGTTTATGGAGATACGCAGTATTTT CASSEASGVYGDTQYF
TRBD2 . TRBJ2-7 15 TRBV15 TGTGCCACCAGCAGCCTGGGACTAGCGGTGAACGAGCAGTACTTC CATSSLGLAVNEQYF
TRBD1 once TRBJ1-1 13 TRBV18 TGTGCCAGCTCGACCCAACAAGGGGGCGCAGCTTTCTTT CASSTQQGGAAFF
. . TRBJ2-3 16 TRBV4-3 TGCGCCAGCAGCCAAGATTGGGACAACGTGCCAGATACGCAGTATTTT CASSQDWDNVPDTQYF
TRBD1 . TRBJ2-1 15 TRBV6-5 TGTGCCAGCACCCGGAGCAGACAGGGCTACAATGAGCAGTTCTTC CASTRSRQGYNEQFF
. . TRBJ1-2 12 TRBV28 TGTGCCAGCAGTTTGGGGGGGCTTGGCTACACCTTC CASSLGGLGYTF
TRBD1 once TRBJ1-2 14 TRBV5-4 TGTGCCAGCAGCGGGGACAGGGGGATGGATGGCTACACCTTC CASSGDRGMDGYTF
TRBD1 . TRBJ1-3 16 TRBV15 TGTGCCACCAGCAGAGATCGGACAGGGTGGGGAAACACCATATATTTT CATSRDRTGWGNTIYF
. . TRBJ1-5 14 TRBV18 TGTGCCAGCTCACCTGGTACTGTCGATGGGCCCCAGCATTTT CASSPGTVDGPQHF
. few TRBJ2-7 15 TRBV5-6 TGTGCCAGCAGCTTCCGGGACAATTTACGCTACGAGCAGTACTTC CASSFRDNLRYEQYF
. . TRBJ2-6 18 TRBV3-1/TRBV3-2 TGTGCCAGCAGCCAAGGGACACCGCTTTTCTCTGGGGCCAACGTCCTGACTTTC CASSQGTPLFSGANVLTF
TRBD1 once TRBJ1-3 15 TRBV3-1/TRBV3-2 TGTGCCAGCAGCCAGGACAGGGACTCTGGAAACACCATATATTTT CASSQDRDSGNTIYF
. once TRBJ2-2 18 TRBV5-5 TGTGCCAGCAGCCCTAACTTTCTAGCGCTCGCGAACACCGGGGAGCTGTTTTTT CASSPNFLALANTGELFF
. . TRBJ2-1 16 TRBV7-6 TGTGCCAGCAGCTTAGGTGTTCTTAGCTCCTACAATGAGCAGTTCTTC CASSLGVLSSYNEQFF
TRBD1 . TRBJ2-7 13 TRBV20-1 TGCAGTGCCAGTGACAGGGTCTTCTACGAGCAGTACTTC CSASDRVFYEQYF
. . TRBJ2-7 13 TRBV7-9 TGTGCCAGCAGCTTAAAAGCGGACTACGAGCAGTACTTC CASSLKADYEQYF
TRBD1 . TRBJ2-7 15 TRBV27 TGTGCCAGCAGTGCCGAAGGTTGGACAGGGAACGAGCAGTACTTC CASSAEGWTGNEQYF